One sample yielded the 20 T cell receptor beta chains listed below, sequenced in a study of cytomegalovirus exposure and HLA in healthy donors. The study ran its PCR with 60 Vbeta and 13 Jbeta primers. TCRdb's table, derived via immunoSEQ multiplex PCR, lists solely in-frame clones and lacks some. There are 140,000 or so clones in the sample; around 80% occur only once, and around 4.4% lies in the top ten. The sample comprised PBMCs. The receptors were sampled from a middle-aged man in good health and CMV-seronegative.

The chain couples TRBV29-1 to TRBJ1-1; tentatively, D is TRBD1 (5 bases). V lost 6 bases to trimming and J lost 5 bases, with 10 bases between them. In germline, CDR1 is SQVTM, CDR2 ANQGSEA. This CDR3 has 11 amino acids. CDR3 region: CSVGTWTEAFF. The CDR3, as DNA: TGCAGCGTAGGGACTTGGACTGAAGCTTTCTTT.

The chain links TRBV5-1 to TRBJ1-4; TRBD1 matches 9 bases. This CDR3 spans 19 amino acids. The V segment lost 4 bases and the J segment 4 bases; nucleotides outside the gene matches: 17. The V gene's germline CDR1 is SGHRS and CDR2 YFSETQ. The chain's CDR3 is CASSAILSSGTGFNEKLFF. Written as DNA, the CDR3 is TGCGCCAGCAGCGCTATTCTCTCCTCCGGGACAGGGTTTAATGAAAAACTGTTTTTT.

The V and J genes are TRBV5-6 and TRBJ2-5, with 11 bases identical to TRBD1. The J call may be incorrect, as the DNA end agrees better with TRBJ2-7. Per the germline V gene, CDR1 is SGHDT and CDR2 is YYEEEE. The CDR3 runs 16 residues. CDR3 coding DNA: TGTGCCAGCAGCCCAGATCCGGGACAGGGGGTCTACGAGCAGTACTTC. Its translation: CASSPDPGQGVYEQYF.

This chain connects TRBV14 to TRBJ2-7; TRBD1 matches at 11 bases. CDR3 length equals 17 residues. CDR1 SGHDN and CDR2 FVKESK come from the germline V gene. The V segment lost 1 base and the J segment 5 bases; nucleotides outside the gene matches: 10. The CDR3 bases are TGTGCCAGCAGCCAAGGACCGGGGACAGGGGGTAGGAACGAGCAGTACTTC. Residues: CASSQGPGTGGRNEQYF.

A few counts support this clone. The rearrangement joins TRBV29-1 to TRBJ2-2; 8 bases agree with TRBD2. J was trimmed by 6 bases and V by 4 bases; bases with no gene match: 1. In germline, CDR1 is SQVTM, CDR2 ANQGSEA. The CDR3 has 12 amino acids. The CDR3 loop is CSVAGGPGELFF. The CDR3 bases are TGCAGCGTTGCGGGGGGGCCCGGGGAGCTGTTTTTT.

With respect to this clone: Within the sample, other DNA sequences also encode this same CDR3. This chain joins TRBV18 and TRBJ1-1; D is undetermined. Trimming took off 3 bases at V and 1 base at J, with 6 bases between the two ends. The CDR3 has 13 residues. Per the germline V gene, CDR1 is KGHSH and CDR2 is LQKENI. For the CDR3, the DNA is TGTGCCAGCTCACCGACGGGGAACACTGAAGCTTTCTTT. This gives the protein CASSPTGNTEAFF.

The CDR3 DNA reads as TGCAGCGTTGATGACACTAGCTCTGGAAACACCATATATTTT. Translated, it gives CSVDDTSSGNTIYF. The J gene is TRBJ1-3, the V gene TRBV29-1; D not resolved. Germline CDR1 and CDR2: SQVTM and ANQGSEA. V lost 3 bases and J lost 0, with 9 bases in between. The CDR3 consists of 14 residues.

This CDR3 reads CASSGTTYEKLFF. The CDR3 region has the DNA TGTGCCAGCAGTGGGACAACGTACGAAAAACTGTTTTTT. The chain joins TRBV6-5 to TRBJ1-4; a possible D gene is TRBD1 (6 bases). The CDR3 has 13 amino acids. Trimming pared 5 bases from V and 8 bases from J, leaving 12 bases between. The germline CDR1 and CDR2 sequences are MNHEY and SVGAGI.

The chain is built from TRBV5-4 and TRBJ1-6; 10 bases are a match to TRBD1. The trim removed 4 bases at V and 10 bases at J, leaving 8 bases unmatched. Germline CDR1 and CDR2: SGHNT and YYREEE (reference sequence). The CDR3 is 15 residues long. The CDR3 protein is CASSTKTGGQSPLHF. CDR3 nucleotide sequence: TGTGCCAGCAGCACGAAGACAGGGGGCCAGTCACCCCTCCACTTT.

This chain uses TRBV2 with TRBJ1-5, with 7 bases aligning to TRBD1. The CDR3 has 15 residues. Germline V gene sequence: CDR1 SNHLY, CDR2 FYNNEI. With 4 bases clipped from V and 6 bases from J, the junction kept 9 bases outside the gene matches. DNA for the CDR3: TGTGCCAGCAGTGCAGCGGCAGGGGGTAGTCAGCCCCAGCATTTT. Its protein product is CASSAAAGGSQPQHF.

The chain carries TRBV19 and TRBJ1-2; possibly TRBD1 for D (6 bases). The CDR3 sequence is 16 residues long. V was clipped by 6 bases and J by 2 bases, with 19 bases between them. Germline loops: CDR1 LNHDA, CDR2 SQIVND (reference sequence). CDR3 nucleotides: TGTGCCAGTAGAATTGTACAGGGAAGCGAGAACTATGGCTACACCTTC. Protein product: CASRIVQGSENYGYTF. The full variable domain, rest sourced from reference TRBV19 and TRBJ1-2, is DGGITQSPKYLFRKEGQNVTLSCEQNLNHDAMYWYRQDPGQGLRLIYYSQIVNDFQKGDIAEGYSVSREKKESFPLTVTSAQKNPTAFYLCASRIVQGSENYGYTFGSGTRLTVV.

The rearrangement uses TRBV18 and TRBJ2-5, with D possibly TRBD1 on 6 matching bases. The germline gives CDR1 KGHSH, CDR2 LQKENI. This CDR3 is built from 14 residues. With 0 bases removed from V and 11 bases from J, the gap between germline ends came to 16 bases. The chain's CDR3 is CASSPPGAGREQYF. The CDR3 bases are TGTGCCAGCTCACCACCGGGGGCAGGGAGAGAGCAGTACTTC.

The chain couples TRBV28 to TRBJ1-1; no reliable D call. Germline V gene lookup returns CDR1 MDHEN and CDR2 SYDVKM. V was clipped by 5 bases and J by 4 bases, with 14 bases between them. CDR3 length equals 14 residues. The CDR3 region has the DNA TGTGCCAGCAGTACTATTAACATGATCACTGAAGCTTTCTTT. Protein sequence: CASSTINMITEAFF.

This rearrangement joins TRBV5-4 to TRBJ2-5; 8 bases agree with TRBD1. Germline V gene sequence: CDR1 SGHNT, CDR2 YYREEE (reference sequence). With 0 bases clipped from V and 3 bases from J, the junction kept 4 bases outside the gene matches. The CDR3 is 15 residues long. The DNA for the CDR3 is TGTGCCAGCAGCTTGGCTGGACAGGGAGAAGAGACCCAGTACTTC. This translates into CASSLAGQGEETQYF. The full variable domain, with the rest looked up from reference TRBV5-4 and TRBJ2-5, is ETGVTQSPTHLIKTRGQQVTLRCSSQSGHNTVSWYQQALGQGPQFIFQYYREEENGRGNFPPRFSGLQFPNYSSELNVNALELDDSALYLCASSLAGQGEETQYFGPGTRLLVL.

The V gene is TRBV2, the J gene TRBJ1-6, with 7 bases identical to TRBD1. V shed 4 bases and J 19 bases; nucleotides not matched to a gene: 7. The CDR3 is 11 amino acids. Germline CDR1 SNHLY, CDR2 FYNNEI. The CDR3 bases are TGTGCCAGCAGTGTTGAGACAGGGTCTCACTTT. The encoded protein is CASSVETGSHF.

The V gene is TRBV10-2, the J gene TRBJ2-7; perhaps TRBD2 as D (5 bases). V lost 1 base and J 5 bases, leaving 12 bases between the germline ends. CDR1 WSHSY and CDR2 SAAADI come from the germline V gene. This CDR3 region has 14 residues. CDR3 bases: TGCGCCAGCAGTGAGTGGCTCCGGGAAAACGAGCAGTACTTC. Its translation: CASSEWLRENEQYF.

The chain links TRBV2 to TRBJ2-7; D possibly corresponds to TRBD1 (5 bases). Germline CDR1 SNHLY, CDR2 FYNNEI. With 5 bases removed from V and 4 bases from J, the gap between germline ends came to 12 bases. The CDR3 length is 13 residues. The CDR3 here is CASSMDKLYEQYF. The CDR3 DNA reads TGTGCCAGCAGTATGGACAAATTGTACGAGCAGTACTTC.

The chain uses TRBV19 and TRBJ1-5; D may be TRBD1 (6 bases). Germline V gives CDR1 LNHDA, CDR2 SQIVND (reference sequence). Trimming shortened V by 4 bases and J by 4 bases, and 14 bases separated the two germline ends. The CDR3 runs 15 residues. The CDR3 region has the DNA TGTGCCAGTAGTAGGGAACAGGGATTAAATCAGCCCCAGCATTTT. It encodes CASSREQGLNQPQHF.

The chain combines TRBV14 with TRBJ2-7, with 10 bases matching TRBD2. Germline trimming cut 1 base from V and 3 bases from J; bases unmatched to any gene: 3. Germline CDR1 reads SGHDN; CDR2 reads FVKESK. CDR3 length: 15 amino acids. DNA of the CDR3: TGTGCCAGCAGCCAAGGACTAGCGGGTTTCTACGAGCAGTACTTC. Its translation is CASSQGLAGFYEQYF.

This clone was observed a handful of times. This chain joins TRBV5-1 and TRBJ1-1; 8 nucleotides agree with TRBD1. V lost 0 bases and J lost 5; bases outside the gene matches: 3. Germline assignment: CDR1 SGHRS and CDR2 YFSETQ. The CDR3 covers 14 residues. The CDR3 DNA reads TGCGCCAGCAGCTTGGGACAGGGGATTACTGAAGCTTTCTTT. It translates to CASSLGQGITEAFF.